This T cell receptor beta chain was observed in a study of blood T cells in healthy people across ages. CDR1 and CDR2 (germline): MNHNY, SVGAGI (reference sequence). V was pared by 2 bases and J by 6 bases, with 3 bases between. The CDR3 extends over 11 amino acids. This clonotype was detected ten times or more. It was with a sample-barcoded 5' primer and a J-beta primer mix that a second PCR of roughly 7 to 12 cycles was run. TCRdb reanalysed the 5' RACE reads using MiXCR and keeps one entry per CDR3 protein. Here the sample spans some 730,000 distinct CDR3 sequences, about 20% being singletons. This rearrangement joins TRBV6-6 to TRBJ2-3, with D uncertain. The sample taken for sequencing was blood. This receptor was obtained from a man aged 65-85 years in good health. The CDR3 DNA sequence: TGTGCCAGCAGTTACGTGGATACGCAGTATTTT. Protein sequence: CASSYVDTQYF.